The 5 T cell receptor beta chains presented below share a single source sample, sequenced in a study of T cell repertoires in cytomegalovirus infection. TCRdb reanalysed the reads using MiXCR and keeps one entry per CDR3 protein. The repertoire holds about 700,000 distinct CDR3 sequences, around a third seen once, with over 15% in the top ten. These receptors have no known antigen. The specimen comprised cultured PBMCs, sampled from culture after CMV antigen stimulation. The receptors were sampled from a human donor in good health (CMV status not recorded). Some clones in this sample may be carry-over from other donors' samples.

The J gene is TRBJ1-1, the V gene TRBV7-9; 10 nucleotides line up with TRBD1. Germline CDR1 and CDR2: SEHNR and FQNEAQ (reference sequence). This CDR3 is 19 amino acids long. After removal of 5 bases from V and 0 bases from J, the junction contained 15 bases not matched to a gene. The CDR3 sequence is CASSHPNPGQGSMNTEAFF. The CDR3 coding sequence is TGTGCCAGCAGCCACCCCAATCCGGGACAGGGGTCTATGAACACTGAAGCTTTCTTT. Full variable domain (missing parts from reference TRBV7-9 and TRBJ1-1): DTGVSQNPRHKITKRGQNVTFRCDPISEHNRLYWYRQTLGQGPEFLTYFQNEAQLEKSRLLSDRFSAERPKGSFSTLEIQRTEQGDSAMYLCASSHPNPGQGSMNTEAFFGQGTRLTVV.

The sample holds a few counts of this clonotype. The chain is built from TRBV12-3 or TRBV12-4 and TRBJ2-3; D is perhaps TRBD1 (5 bases). The CDR3 runs to 12 residues. With 6 bases removed from V and 3 bases from J, the gap between germline ends came to 7 bases. CDR3 nucleotides: TGTGCCAGCAGGGGGCCAACAGATACGCAGTATTTT. This codes for CASRGPTDTQYF.

The V call is TRBV11-3, the J call TRBJ2-3, with TRBD1 identical over 9 bases. The CDR3 is 17 residues long. Germline V gene sequence: CDR1 SGHNT, CDR2 YENEEA. With V trimmed by 3 bases and J by 6 bases, 13 bases remained unmatched. CDR3 DNA: TGTGCCAGCAGCTTGCGCCCCGAGGGGACAGGGCCTGATACGCAGTATTTT. Protein product: CASSLRPEGTGPDTQYF.

This clonotype was seen only a few times. The chain joins TRBV4-3 to TRBJ2-3, with 9 nucleotides matching TRBD1. With V trimmed by 0 bases and J by 0 bases, 1 base remained unmatched. Per germline, CDR1 LGHNA and CDR2 YSLEER. This CDR3 comprises 16 residues. CDR3 sequence: CASSQDGTGSTDTQYF. The CDR3, as DNA: TGCGCCAGCAGCCAAGATGGGACAGGGAGCACAGATACGCAGTATTTT.

This chain connects TRBV5-4 to TRBJ2-1; TRBD2 agrees at 8 bases. V lost 3 bases to trimming and J lost 10 bases; unmatched junction nucleotides: 15. The CDR3 consists of 16 residues. Germline CDR1 reads SGHNT; CDR2 reads YYREEE (reference sequence). CDR3 protein: CASSYGGASGSDEQFF. In DNA form, the CDR3 reads TGTGCCAGCAGCTACGGGGGGGCTAGCGGGTCAGACGAGCAGTTCTTC.